These 9 T cell receptor beta chains originate from one sample sequenced in a study of cytomegalovirus exposure and HLA in healthy donors. Some clones are missing from TCRdb's copy, which holds only in-frame ones; the method was immunoSEQ multiplex PCR. The table includes about 350,000 clones, roughly 87% detected once. Sequenced: PBMCs. The receptors stem from a woman in her 30s in good health and CMV-seropositive.

The chain joins TRBV2 to TRBJ1-3; D ambiguous. Germline V CDR1 and CDR2: SNHLY, FYNNEI. The CDR3 runs 15 residues. With 0 bases removed from V and 0 bases from J, the gap between germline ends came to 6 bases. The CDR3 region has the DNA TGTGCCAGCAGTGAAGCGCAAAGCTCTGGAAACACCATATATTTT. It yields the protein CASSEAQSSGNTIYF.

The genes are TRBV5-1 and TRBJ2-3; D may be TRBD1 (5 bases). Per the germline V gene, CDR1 is SGHRS and CDR2 is YFSETQ. Trimming removed 0 bases at V and 1 base at J, with 12 bases between. This CDR3 comprises 16 residues. The CDR3 reads CASSLVGARGTDTQYF. In DNA form, the CDR3 reads TGCGCCAGCAGCTTGGTTGGGGCTCGGGGCACAGATACGCAGTATTTT.

The chain employs TRBV28 and TRBJ2-7; D is ambiguous. The CDR3 extends over 14 amino acids. Trimming removed 1 base at V and 3 bases at J, with 10 bases between. The germline V gene has CDR1 MDHEN and CDR2 SYDVKM. The chain's CDR3 is CASSLSRQIYEQYF. The CDR3 coding sequence is TGTGCCAGCAGTTTATCCCGGCAGATCTACGAGCAGTACTTC.

The chain combines TRBV30 with TRBJ1-5, with D maybe TRBD1 (6 bases). CDR1 and CDR2 (germline): GTSNPN, SVGIG (reference sequence). The CDR3 spans 14 residues. V dropped 7 bases and J dropped 3 bases, with 16 bases sitting between them. The CDR3 reads CASSGAGPNQPQHF. CDR3 sequence (DNA): TGTGCCTCGTCGGGGGCAGGCCCCAATCAGCCCCAGCATTTT.

The V and J genes are TRBV5-8 and TRBJ2-7; no definite D call. The CDR3 length is 14 residues. In germline, CDR1 is SGHTS, CDR2 YDEGEE. The germline V and J ends were trimmed by 1 base and 2 bases, with 10 bases remaining between them. This CDR3 is CASSLRVGAYEQYF. The CDR3 nucleotides are TGTGCCAGCAGCTTGAGGGTAGGAGCCTACGAGCAGTACTTC.

V gene TRBV21-1 combines with J gene TRBJ2-1. TRBV21-1 is a pseudogene. This CDR3 region has 13 residues. Here the CDR3 reads CASSKEGRNEQFF. As DNA, the CDR3 is TGTGCCAGCAGCAAAGAGGGTAGGAATGAGCAGTTCTTC.

V and J are TRBV5-6 and TRBJ2-5, with TRBD1 identical over 7 bases. Per the germline V gene, CDR1 is SGHDT and CDR2 is YYEEEE. The junction had 5 bases not matched to a gene; V was cut back by 4 bases and J by 2 bases. The CDR3 has 14 amino acids. CDR3 sequence (DNA): TGTGCCAGCAGCGAGGGACAGCCTCAAGAGACCCAGTACTTC. It specifies CASSEGQPQETQYF. Looking up the rest from reference TRBV5-6 and TRBJ2-5 gives the full variable domain: DAGVTQSPTHLIKTRGQQVTLRCSPKSGHDTVSWYQQALGQGPQFIFQYYEEEERQRGNFPDRFSGHQFPNYSSELNVNALLLGDSALYLCASSEGQPQETQYFGPGTRLLVL.

The chain recombines TRBV6-1 with TRBJ1-3; 7 bases align to TRBD1. The CDR3 is 13 amino acids. With V trimmed by 6 bases and J by 6 bases, 5 bases remained unmatched. Germline lookup yields CDR1 MNHNS and CDR2 SASEGT. CDR3 nucleotides: TGTGCCAGCAGGACAGGGACAATAAACACCATATATTTT. It codes for CASRTGTINTIYF.

This clone showed up just a few times. This chain uses TRBV7-9 with TRBJ2-7; 9 bases fit TRBD1. CDR3 length equals 15 residues. CDR1 is SEHNR, CDR2 FQNEAQ, per germline (reference sequence). J gave up 3 bases and V 8 bases, and 11 bases lay outside the gene matches. CDR3 region: CASSPGQGVIYEQYF. CDR3 nucleotide sequence: TGTGCCAGCTCCCCGGGACAGGGCGTTATCTACGAGCAGTACTTC.